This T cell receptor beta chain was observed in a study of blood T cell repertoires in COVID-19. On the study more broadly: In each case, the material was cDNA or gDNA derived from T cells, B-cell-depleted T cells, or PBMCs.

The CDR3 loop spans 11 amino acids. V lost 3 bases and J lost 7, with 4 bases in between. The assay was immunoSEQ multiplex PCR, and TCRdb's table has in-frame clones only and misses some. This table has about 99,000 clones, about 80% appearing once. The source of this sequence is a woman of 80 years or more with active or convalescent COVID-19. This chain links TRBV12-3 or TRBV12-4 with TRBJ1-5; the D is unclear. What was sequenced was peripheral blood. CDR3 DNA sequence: TGTGCCAGCAGTTTCGGGCAGCCCCAGCATTTT. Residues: CASSFGQPQHF.